This passage covers 20 T cell receptor beta chains from one sample sequenced in a study of response to subunit inactivated influenza vaccine. TCRdb analysed the RT-PCR reads with MiXCR anew, one entry per CDR3 protein. Of 430,000 or so distinct CDR3 sequences in the sample, approximately 9.9% were seen once. The sequenced sample was PBMCs from blood, obtained roughly 47 days after vaccination. All receptors derive from a man between 50 and 59 years old who received an inactivated influenza vaccine.

This clonotype showed up just a few times. V is TRBV7-2 and J is TRBJ1-5; D is ambiguous. CDR1 is SGHTA, CDR2 FQGNSA, per germline. V gave up 3 bases and J gave up 6 bases, with 9 bases separating them. CDR3 length: 13 residues. DNA of the CDR3: TGTGCCAGCAGCTTTTCGGGCCTTCAGCCCCAGCATTTT. It yields the protein CASSFSGLQPQHF.

This clonotype was counted only a few times. The gene calls are TRBV24-1 and TRBJ2-7; 7 bases align to TRBD2. Looked up from germline, CDR1 is KGHDR and CDR2 is SFDVKD. CDR3 length equals 16 residues. The junction had 14 bases not matched to a gene; V was cut back by 3 bases and J by 7 bases. The CDR3 bases are TGTGCCACCAGTGATCCTCATAGCGGGCCGGCGGGAGAGCAGTACTTC. Translation gives CATSDPHSGPAGEQYF.

The chain has TRBV11-2 and TRBJ1-4; D gene ambiguous. The CDR3 has 14 amino acids. With 5 bases removed from V and 0 bases from J, the gap between germline ends came to 7 bases. CDR1 SGHAT and CDR2 FQNNGV come from the germline V gene. The DNA for the CDR3 is TGTGCCAGCAGCCGGGAGCCAACTAATGAAAAACTGTTTTTT. The encoded protein is CASSREPTNEKLFF.

This clonotype was picked up many times. CDR3 amino acids: CASSQAYRTGELFF. The CDR3, as DNA: TGTGCCAGCAGCCAAGCCTATAGGACCGGGGAGCTGTTTTTT. This chain connects TRBV4-2 to TRBJ2-2; D not certain. Trimming removed 1 base at V and 5 bases at J, with 8 bases between. The CDR3 is 14 amino acids. Per germline, CDR1 LGHNA and CDR2 YNFKEQ.

This clonotype was observed a few times. The V and J genes are TRBV4-2 and TRBJ2-1, with 9 bases fitting TRBD2. V was clipped by 1 base and J by 10 bases; unmatched bases: 8. Germline values: CDR1 LGHNA, CDR2 YNFKEQ. The CDR3 is 15 residues long. CDR3 protein: CASSQAGGGGLEQFF. CDR3 nucleotides: TGTGCCAGCAGCCAAGCTGGCGGGGGGGGTTTGGAGCAGTTCTTC.

This clonotype showed up just a few times. This chain connects TRBV29-1 to TRBJ2-3, with 10 nucleotides matching TRBD2. The ends lost 1 base at V and 1 base at J; junction bases unmatched: 2. The CDR3 totals 15 residues. The germline V gene encodes CDR1 SQVTM and CDR2 ANQGSEA. CDR3 nucleotide sequence: TGCAGCGTTGAAGGGCTAGCGGGGGGCACAGATACGCAGTATTTT. It is translated as CSVEGLAGGTDTQYF.

The sample holds a few counts of this clonotype. This chain uses TRBV6-1 with TRBJ1-6; D might be TRBD1 (6 bases). Germline CDR1 MNHNS, CDR2 SASEGT. The CDR3 is made up of 14 amino acids. V was pared by 6 bases and J by 6 bases, with 12 bases between. The CDR3 loop is CASRPARGNSPLHF. In nucleotides, the CDR3 is TGTGCCAGCAGACCCGCCAGGGGTAATTCACCCCTCCACTTT.

This clonotype was seen ten or more times. The chain couples TRBV7-6 to TRBJ2-7; possibly TRBD2 for D (5 bases). The V end was cut by 5 bases, the J end by 0 bases, with 17 bases between. Germline loops: CDR1 SGHVS, CDR2 FNYEAQ. CDR3 length equals 16 residues. The CDR3 protein is CASSPRSGKTSYEQYF. CDR3 DNA: TGTGCCAGCAGCCCGAGATCGGGGAAGACCTCCTACGAGCAGTACTTC.

This clonotype was observed a few times. This chain links TRBV6-1 with TRBJ2-1; 8 nucleotides align to TRBD2. Losses at the gene ends were 6 bases for V and 7 bases for J; bases not matched to a gene: 14. The germline V gene encodes CDR1 MNHNS and CDR2 SASEGT. This CDR3 has 16 residues. The CDR3 region has the DNA TGTGCCAGCAGCCCCACACGAGCGGGAGTTCAGAATGAGCAGTTCTTC. Encoded protein: CASSPTRAGVQNEQFF.

The chain is built from TRBV27 and TRBJ2-7; the D gene is possibly TRBD2 (6 bases). V lost 0 bases and J lost 3, with 18 bases in between. This CDR3 is built from 17 residues. CDR1 is MNHEY, CDR2 SMNVEV, per germline (reference sequence). CDR3 loop: CASSLSSRQGGGYEQYF. DNA of the CDR3: TGTGCCAGCAGTTTATCGAGTCGGCAGGGAGGTGGCTACGAGCAGTACTTC.

This clonotype appeared many times. The gene calls are TRBV12-3 or TRBV12-4 and TRBJ1-2; no definite D call. Between the trimmed V and J ends, which lost 3 bases and 6 bases, there was a span of 8 bases. This CDR3 has 12 amino acids. As DNA, the CDR3 is TGTGCCAGCAGTTTTATGGGAAATGGCTACACCTTC. Translated, it gives CASSFMGNGYTF.

The V call is TRBV18, the J call TRBJ2-7, with unresolved D. V was clipped by 2 bases and J by 0 bases, with 8 bases between them. This CDR3 is built from 14 residues. Germline V gene data show CDR1 as KGHSH and CDR2 as LQKENI. CDR3 amino acids: CASSPNLDSYEQYF. As DNA, the CDR3 is TGTGCCAGCTCACCAAATCTAGACTCCTACGAGCAGTACTTC. The variable domain in full, completed from reference TRBV18 and TRBJ2-7, reads NAGVMQNPRHLVRRRGQEARLRCSPMKGHSHVYWYRQLPEEGLKFMVYLQKENIIDESGMPKERFSAEFPKEGPSILRIQQVVRGDSAAYFCASSPNLDSYEQYFGPGTRLTVT.

Only a few counts were recorded for this clonotype. The chain joins TRBV11-2 to TRBJ2-2; 8 bases align to TRBD1. V was pared by 3 bases and J by 7 bases, with 13 bases of the junction left unmatched. From germline, CDR1 is SGHAT and CDR2 FQNNGV. CDR3 length: 17 residues. The CDR3 is CASSFPPWTGRGGELFF. The DNA of the CDR3 is TGTGCCAGCAGCTTCCCCCCATGGACAGGGAGAGGCGGGGAGCTGTTTTTT.

This clonotype occurred many times. The V gene is TRBV7-9, the J gene TRBJ1-5; 7 bases align to TRBD1. The J segment lost 7 bases and the V segment lost 2 bases, leaving 2 bases of the junction unmatched. The CDR3 runs 13 residues. Germline values: CDR1 SEHNR, CDR2 FQNEAQ (reference sequence). CDR3 DNA: TGTGCCAGCAGCTTAACAGGGGACCAGCCCCAGCATTTT. Translation: CASSLTGDQPQHF.

There are a few counts of this clonotype. The genes are TRBV20-1 and TRBJ2-7; D ambiguous. The germline V gene has CDR1 DFQATT and CDR2 SNEGSKA (reference sequence). This CDR3 has 12 amino acids. The V gene lost 3 bases and the J gene lost 3 bases, with 9 bases spanning the gap. CDR3 sequence: CSASSHHYEQYF. DNA of the CDR3: TGCAGTGCTAGTAGCCACCACTACGAGCAGTACTTC.

This clonotype was observed a few times. The CDR3 sequence: CASSYRLAGGPEQFF. CDR3 nucleotide sequence: TGTGCCAGCAGCTACCGACTAGCGGGGGGCCCTGAGCAGTTCTTC. The chain is built from TRBV7-8 and TRBJ2-1, with 13 bases matching TRBD2. The J segment lost 9 bases and the V segment lost 4 bases, leaving 6 bases of the junction unmatched. The CDR3 loop spans 15 amino acids. Germline values: CDR1 SGHVS, CDR2 FQNEAQ. The whole variable domain, remainder taken from reference TRBV7-8 and TRBJ2-1, is GAGVSQSPRYKVAKRGQDVALRCDPISGHVSLFWYQQALGQGPEFLTYFQNEAQLDKSGLPSDRFFAERPEGSVSTLKIQRTQQEDSAVYLCASSYRLAGGPEQFFGPGTRLTVL.

This clonotype came up many times. The chain links TRBV9 to TRBJ2-7; D may be TRBD1 (6 bases). Germline CDR1 is SGDLS and CDR2 is YYNGEE. The CDR3 spans 13 residues. V was cut by 4 bases and J by 6 bases, with 14 bases left in between. The CDR3 is CASSQHTGTEQYF. CDR3 bases: TGTGCCAGCAGCCAACATACAGGGACCGAGCAGTACTTC.

This chain joins TRBV6-5 and TRBJ2-7; 7 bases line up with TRBD2. Trimming took 1 base from V and 3 from J; bases not matched to a gene: 3. CDR1 and CDR2 from the germline V gene are MNHEY and SVGAGI. This CDR3 is 14 amino acids long. The CDR3 spells CASSYLGGGYEQYF. Written as DNA, the CDR3 is TGTGCCAGCAGTTACTTGGGGGGGGGCTACGAGCAGTACTTC.

CDR3 sequence: CASSHLAGRETQYF. CDR3 DNA sequence: TGTGCCAGCAGCCACCTAGCGGGGAGAGAGACCCAGTACTTC. This chain connects TRBV3-1 to TRBJ2-5, with 9 bases identical to TRBD2. This CDR3 spans 14 amino acids. Germline assignment: CDR1 LGHDT and CDR2 YNNKEL (reference sequence). V lost 3 bases, J lost 4 bases, and 3 bases stayed unmatched.

This clonotype appeared many times. This sequence joins TRBV20-1 and TRBJ2-1; no definite D call. CDR1 is DFQATT and CDR2 is SNEGSKA in the germline V gene (reference sequence). This CDR3 comprises 14 residues. The germline V and J ends were trimmed by 0 bases and 3 bases, with 9 bases remaining between them. The CDR3 DNA follows: TGCAGTGCTAGAGATCGGCAGGTCTACAATGAGCAGTTCTTC. The encoded protein is CSARDRQVYNEQFF.